This T cell receptor beta chain was obtained from a study of human T cells and chemical hapten exposure. The length of the CDR3 is 14 residues. V was clipped by 3 bases and J by 3 bases, with 11 bases between them. The germline V gene has CDR1 SGHDN and CDR2 FVKESK. In this sample, this clonotype turned up a few times. The time point here: healthy volunteer bleed at 6 weeks. It was from unfractionated whole blood that total RNA was extracted. Individual cDNA molecules in this library carried unique molecular identifiers. TCRdb re-called the RACE reads through MiXCR, storing one row per CDR3 protein. The sample lists about 77,000 distinct CDR3 sequences; about 8.6% were seen once.

The sequence came from a female donor in good health. Some clones in this sample may be carry-over from other donors' samples. The chain recombines TRBV14 with TRBJ1-1; D might be TRBD1 (5 bases). Input material: whole blood. CDR3: CASSHRGGDTEAFF. As DNA, the CDR3 is TGTGCCAGCAGCCACCGAGGAGGGGACACTGAAGCTTTCTTT.